This T cell receptor beta chain was sequenced during a study of cytomegalovirus exposure and HLA in healthy donors. Both 60 Vbeta primers and 13 Jbeta primers went into the PCR. Produced via immunoSEQ multiplex PCR; TCRdb's table is partial and in-frame only. Here the sample spans under 200,000 clones, roughly 72% being singletons. Germline-derived CDR1 and CDR2 are MNHNS and SASEGT. The CDR3 sequence is 15 residues long. Trimming pared 4 bases from V and 7 bases from J, leaving 19 bases between. Of note for this clone: What it binds is not known.

Findings and caveats of the study: TCR beta chain V- and J-gene trimming was linked, in a later analysis, to a missense variant in DCLRE1C.

This sequence was found in a woman in her twenties or thirties in good health and CMV-seropositive. Sequencing input: PBMCs. The V gene is TRBV6-1, the J gene TRBJ1-2; D gene uncertain. The CDR3 region is CASSAIRTAEVGYTF. Here the CDR3 DNA reads TGTGCCAGCAGTGCTATTAGGACCGCGGAGGTTGGCTACACCTTC.